Below are 19 T cell receptor beta chains sequenced from a single sample in a study of T cells after yellow fever vaccination (dated by TCRdb to the late 2010s). Libraries were made using 5' RACE. For sequencing, an Illumina HiSeq 2500 was employed. In-frame beta chains were kept once TCRdb had trimmed the public reads at Q25 with fastp and called clones with MiXCR. Merged by CDR3 protein, the rows form single entries marked with the most common genes and DNA. In all, the sample holds about 240,000 distinct CDR3 sequences, and about 7% of those were seen once. The ten most abundant clones make up approximately 0.84% of the sample. The treatment or condition label on this specimen signifies: live attenuated yellow fever vaccine strain. The sample in question was CD4+ T cells sorted from PBMCs, obtained 15 days after the yellow fever booster vaccination. The receptors were sampled from a man aged 30-40 years who received the YFV17D yellow fever vaccine.

In this sample, this clonotype turned up many times. The rearrangement links TRBV5-1 to TRBJ2-3; TRBD2 matches at 7 bases. Unmatched junction bases numbered 10, after V lost 5 bases and J lost 4 bases. Germline V CDR1 and CDR2: SGHRS, YFSETQ. The CDR3 covers 15 residues. The CDR3 loop reads CASRKLASGADTQYF. CDR3 in DNA: TGCGCCAGCAGGAAACTAGCGTCGGGCGCAGATACGCAGTATTTT.

This rearrangement joins TRBV6-5 to TRBJ2-2, with D unresolved. V was trimmed by 4 bases and J by 4 bases, leaving 13 bases between them. The length of the CDR3 is 15 residues. Looked up from germline, CDR1 is MNHEY and CDR2 is SVGAGI. CDR3: CASSSGKKVTGELFF. DNA of the CDR3: TGTGCCAGCAGTTCTGGGAAGAAGGTCACCGGGGAGCTGTTTTTT.

The chain is built from TRBV7-2 and TRBJ1-5; D ambiguous. Trimming left V 1 base short and J 6 bases short, with 7 bases between. CDR3 length: 13 amino acids. CDR1 is SGHTA, CDR2 FQGNSA, per germline. CDR3 amino acids: CASSLEEVQPQHF. The DNA for the CDR3 is TGTGCCAGCAGCTTAGAGGAGGTTCAGCCCCAGCATTTT.

Ten or more counts support this clonotype. The chain has TRBV6-1 and TRBJ1-2; TRBD1 is a possible D gene (5 bases). The CDR3 is 13 residues long. The germline gives CDR1 MNHNS, CDR2 SASEGT. Trimming pared 5 bases from V and 4 bases from J, leaving 11 bases between. The CDR3, as DNA: TGTGCCAGCAGTCTTAGACAGTCCTATGGCTACACCTTC. Encoded protein: CASSLRQSYGYTF.

The chain recombines TRBV24-1 with TRBJ2-3, with 8 bases that match TRBD2. Looked up from germline, CDR1 is KGHDR and CDR2 is SFDVKD. There are 14 residues in the CDR3. Trimming at V came to 7 bases and at J to 4 bases, leaving 6 bases not matched to a gene. CDR3: CATRGAGVADTQYF. Written as DNA, the CDR3 is TGTGCCACCAGAGGAGCGGGAGTCGCAGATACGCAGTATTTT.

The CDR3 spells CASSPPTRTDTQYF. In DNA form, the CDR3 reads TGTGCCAGCTCACCTCCCACGCGCACAGATACGCAGTATTTT. The genes are TRBV18 and TRBJ2-3, with D unresolved. Germline V gene lookup returns CDR1 KGHSH and CDR2 LQKENI. The CDR3 totals 14 residues. Trimming took 3 bases from V and 1 from J, leaving 8 bases between them.

This clonotype was recorded many times. This chain links TRBV4-3 with TRBJ1-1; unclear D gene. The CDR3 sequence is 13 residues long. V shed 1 base and J shed 3 bases, with 6 bases lying between them. CDR1 is LGHNA and CDR2 is YSLEER in the germline V gene. CDR3 in DNA: TGCGCCAGCAGCCAAGCGAGGGACACTGAAGCTTTCTTT. Its translation is CASSQARDTEAFF.

This clonotype was found a few times. V gene TRBV19 combines with J gene TRBJ2-1; weak D call: TRBD2 (6 bases). CDR1 is LNHDA and CDR2 is SQIVND in the germline V gene (reference sequence). The germline V and J ends were trimmed by 5 bases and 7 bases, with 18 bases remaining between them. This CDR3 has 15 residues. The CDR3: CASSLREAGLNEQFF. CDR3 DNA sequence: TGTGCCAGTAGTCTAAGGGAGGCCGGACTTAATGAGCAGTTCTTC.

V gene TRBV6-5 combines with J gene TRBJ2-3, with D possibly TRBD2 on 6 matching bases. Looked up from germline, CDR1 is MNHEY and CDR2 is SVGAGI. The CDR3 runs 16 residues. Trimming took 2 bases from V and 6 from J, leaving 18 bases between them. As DNA, the CDR3 is TGTGCCAGCAGTTACATCGCGGGGAATTCGATCGATACGCAGTATTTT. Protein sequence: CASSYIAGNSIDTQYF.

In this sample, this clonotype turned up many times. J is TRBJ2-7 and V is TRBV20-1; D is uncertain. The germline V and J ends were trimmed by 4 bases and 4 bases, with 11 bases remaining between them. The CDR3 has 12 residues. Germline V gene sequence: CDR1 DFQATT, CDR2 SNEGSKA (reference sequence). The CDR3 is CSATLLGYEQYF. CDR3 bases: TGCAGTGCTACTCTACTGGGATACGAGCAGTACTTC.

V gene TRBV19 combines with J gene TRBJ2-7; possible D gene TRBD1, 6 bases. Germline V lookup: CDR1 LNHDA, CDR2 SQIVND (reference sequence). Trimming stripped 8 bases from V and 0 bases from J, with 11 bases between. The CDR3 covers 13 residues. CDR3 protein: CASSRGPSYEQYF. For the CDR3, the DNA is TGTGCCAGTTCCAGGGGCCCCTCCTACGAGCAGTACTTC.

The V and J genes are TRBV6-2 or TRBV6-3 and TRBJ1-5, with 10 nucleotides matching TRBD1. J gave up 4 bases and V 6 bases, and 6 bases lay outside the gene matches. The V gene's germline CDR1 is MNHEY and CDR2 SVGEGT. CDR3 length equals 15 residues. The CDR3 is CASSKGQGMNQPQHF. CDR3 nucleotides: TGTGCCAGCAGCAAGGGACAGGGGATGAATCAGCCCCAGCATTTT.

This clonotype came up a few times. This chain joins TRBV6-5 and TRBJ1-6, with D unresolved. The CDR3 length is 15 residues. Trimming removed 2 bases at V and 7 bases at J, with 12 bases between. Germline CDR1 is MNHEY and CDR2 is SVGAGI. For the CDR3, the DNA is TGTGCCAGCAGTTACGGGGTTCTACTGAATTCACCCCTCCACTTT. Translating gives CASSYGVLLNSPLHF.

This clonotype was seen more than once but under ten times. This chain links TRBV9 with TRBJ2-1; no clear D gene. The CDR3 is made up of 14 amino acids. Germline V gene sequence: CDR1 SGDLS, CDR2 YYNGEE. V lost 4 bases and J 2 bases, leaving 10 bases between the germline ends. CDR3 loop: CASSPTRAYNEQFF. The DNA of the CDR3 is TGTGCCAGCAGCCCGACGAGAGCCTACAATGAGCAGTTCTTC. Together with reference TRBV9 and TRBJ2-1, the CDR3 gives the full variable domain: DSGVTQTPKHLITATGQRVTLRCSPRSGDLSVYWYQQSLDQGLQFLIQYYNGEERAKGNILERFSAQQFPDLHSELNLSSLELGDSALYFCASSPTRAYNEQFFGPGTRLTVL.

This clonotype was counted a few times. V gene TRBV6-5 combines with J gene TRBJ2-6; a weak D match, TRBD1 (7 bases). The CDR3 length is 17 residues. With 6 bases removed from V and 3 bases from J, the gap between germline ends came to 18 bases. Germline CDR1 reads MNHEY; CDR2 reads SVGAGI. CDR3 amino acids: CASSYGQGGVGANVLTF. Here the CDR3 DNA reads TGTGCCAGCAGCTACGGCCAGGGGGGTGTTGGGGCCAACGTCCTGACTTTC.

V is TRBV5-1 and J is TRBJ1-2; D unresolved. Trimming removed 4 bases at V and 6 bases at J, with 10 bases between. The CDR3 is 12 amino acids. CDR1 and CDR2 from the germline V gene are SGHRS and YFSETQ. In nucleotides, the CDR3 is TGCGCCAGCAGCCCCGAGGGTCATGGCTACACCTTC. Residues: CASSPEGHGYTF.

This sequence joins TRBV7-8 and TRBJ2-7, with D possibly TRBD2 on 6 matching bases. V was trimmed by 2 bases and J by 3 bases, leaving 14 bases between them. Per germline, CDR1 SGHVS and CDR2 FQNEAQ. The CDR3 is 15 residues long. The CDR3 nucleotides are TGTGCCAGCAGCTTAACCCCCCAGGGAGGCTACGAGCAGTACTTC. Residues: CASSLTPQGGYEQYF.

The V call is TRBV15, the J call TRBJ2-1; D is perhaps TRBD2 (6 bases). The germline V and J ends were trimmed by 4 bases and 4 bases, with 23 bases remaining between them. CDR3 length equals 18 residues. Germline V CDR1 and CDR2: LNHNV, YYDKDF (reference sequence). DNA of the CDR3: TGTGCCACCAGCACAGAAAGGCCTGCGGGGTCGTGGTACAATGAGCAGTTCTTC. It is translated as CATSTERPAGSWYNEQFF.

The chain links TRBV20-1 to TRBJ2-1; D is undetermined. This CDR3 contains 13 residues. CDR1 and CDR2 (germline): DFQATT, SNEGSKA (reference sequence). V lost 5 bases and J 6 bases, leaving 14 bases between the germline ends. CDR3 sequence reads: CSALSLDGNEQFF. As DNA, the CDR3 is TGCAGTGCTTTATCCTTGGATGGCAATGAGCAGTTCTTC.